These T cell receptor beta chains were read from a single sample in a study of cytomegalovirus exposure and HLA in healthy donors. This table comes from immunoSEQ multiplex PCR, and its TCRdb copy is limited to in-frame clones, with some not included. The repertoire holds about 240,000 clones, with around 80% as singletons. Sequencing was carried out using PBMCs. These receptor sequences come from a woman between 40 and 55 years old in good health and CMV-seropositive. The conserved cysteine and the conserved F or W are not part of the CDR3 here.

CDR3: AWSVLSARSTDTQY
V: TRBV30
J: TRBJ2-3

CDR3: ASSLSRNTYNEQF
V: TRBV5-5
J: TRBJ2-1

CDR3: ASSLRTGTEIHSSGNTIY
V: TRBV18
J: TRBJ1-3

CDR3: ASSYRLYRETQY
V: TRBV6-5
J: TRBJ2-5

CDR3: ANTGGGSEKLF
V: TRBV5-1
J: TRBJ1-4

CDR3: ASSLEGGAPLH
V: TRBV11-3
J: TRBJ1-6

CDR3: ARGNRDTEAF
V: TRBV30
J: TRBJ1-1

CDR3: AGPREGY
V: TRBV7-7
J: TRBJ2-7

CDR3: ASSFSRGPQETQY
V: TRBV2
J: TRBJ2-5

CDR3: ASSFRRSSYEQY
V: TRBV6-5
J: TRBJ2-7

CDR3: ASTSYGGHSQIFT
V: TRBV9
J: TRBJ1-2

CDR3: ASSTVQGAQPQH
V: TRBV19
J: TRBJ1-5

CDR3: ASSPGQGFFDGETQY
V: TRBV18
J: TRBJ2-5

CDR3: ASSQERGPGNTIY
V: TRBV4-3
J: TRBJ1-3

CDR3: ASSVEGRADEQY
V: TRBV9
J: TRBJ2-7

CDR3: ASSESTVGEQF
V: TRBV10-1
J: TRBJ2-1

CDR3: ASSPKSGGYNEQF
V: TRBV11-2
J: TRBJ2-1

CDR3: ASSYPRDTEAF
V: TRBV6-6
J: TRBJ1-1

CDR3: ASSQDSGLAGVGEQF
V: TRBV4-3
J: TRBJ2-1

CDR3: ATRTGAYGYT
V: TRBV6-1
J: TRBJ1-2

CDR3: ATSRGSNSGNTIY
V: TRBV15
J: TRBJ1-3

CDR3: ASSFTFGTANTGELF
V: TRBV13
J: TRBJ2-2

CDR3: ASRAGQGPAIY
V: TRBV6-6
J: TRBJ1-3

CDR3: ASSEDRRVNYGYT
V: TRBV19
J: TRBJ1-2

CDR3: ASSQRRETQY
V: TRBV18
J: TRBJ2-5

CDR3: ASSISGERGQPQH
V: TRBV19
J: TRBJ1-5

CDR3: ASSPPRTSFYNEQF
V: TRBV18
J: TRBJ2-1

CDR3: AWSVLGRNEQF
V: TRBV30
J: TRBJ2-1

CDR3: ASSGSGTFPSEQY
V: TRBV9
J: TRBJ2-7

CDR3: ASSLQGAAYNSPLH
V: TRBV7-3
J: TRBJ1-6

CDR3: ASSVGTGAYEQY
V: TRBV25-1
J: TRBJ2-7

CDR3: ASSFRDRGSSGYT
V: TRBV5-6
J: TRBJ1-2